This T cell receptor (beta chain) was obtained from a study of blood T cell repertoires in COVID-19. Measured with immunoSEQ multiplex PCR; TCRdb has only the in-frame clones, and not every one. The repertoire holds approximately 190,000 clones, 80% seen once, with 6.9% in the top ten. This CDR3 has 14 residues. V was clipped by 4 bases and J by 0 bases, with 9 bases between them. Germline-derived CDR1 and CDR2 are LGHDT and YNNKEL (reference sequence). The sequenced material came from peripheral blood. This receptor was taken from a man aged 60-69 years with acute or convalescent COVID-19. The chain joins TRBV3-1 (or the pseudogene TRBV3-2) to TRBJ2-5, with D maybe TRBD2 (6 bases). CDR3 residues: CASSPGLNQETQYF. Here the CDR3 DNA reads TGTGCCAGCAGCCCGGGACTGAACCAAGAGACCCAGTACTTC.